This TCR beta chain was identified during a study of blood T cell repertoires in COVID-19. This clone occurred a few times. Produced via immunoSEQ multiplex PCR; TCRdb's table is partial and in-frame only. Of around 200,000 clones in the sample, 86% were seen once. Germline V gene sequence: CDR1 SGHAT, CDR2 FQNNGV. V was cut by 2 bases and J by 9 bases, with 12 bases left in between. This CDR3 has 13 amino acids. This receptor was taken from a woman between 50 and 59 years old with acute or convalescent COVID-19. Source material: peripheral blood. This chain connects TRBV11-2 to TRBJ2-3; D might be TRBD2 (5 bases). CDR3 sequence (DNA): TGTGCCAGCAGCTTAACGACTGGAGGCACGCAGTATTTT. It specifies CASSLTTGGTQYF.